The rows below give T cell receptor beta chains drawn from one sample of a study of cytomegalovirus exposure and HLA in healthy donors. TCRdb's copy holds only in-frame clones and misses some; the assay was immunoSEQ multiplex PCR. Of 100,000 to 150,000 clones in the sample, more than 95% were seen once. Sequenced material: PBMCs. The receptors originated from a man in his late teens or twenties in good health and CMV-seronegative. CDR3s include the opening cysteine and the closing phenylalanine or tryptophan. The order of the fields is CDR3 length, clone size, J gene, D gene, V gene, CDR3 protein, CDR3 DNA. D genes are given only for firm matches. Size values are once, few and many counts, or a class for expanded clones, and some rows have none.

15,-,TRBJ1-1,TRBD1,TRBV7-2,CASSARQGANTEAFF,TGTGCCAGCAGCGCTAGGCAGGGGGCGAACACTGAAGCTTTCTTT
14,-,TRBJ2-5,-,TRBV30,CAWTSGAGAETQYF,TGTGCCTGGACCTCAGGGGCGGGAGCGGAGACCCAGTACTTC
14,-,TRBJ1-5,-,TRBV19,CASSTVDINQPQHF,TGTGCCAGTAGTACAGTTGATATCAATCAGCCCCAGCATTTT
13,-,TRBJ2-1,-,TRBV9,CASSGTLADEQFF,TGTGCCAGCAGCGGAACACTAGCAGATGAGCAGTTCTTC
13,once,TRBJ1-5,-,TRBV5-5,CASSLIAGQPQHF,TGTGCCAGCAGCTTAATCGCGGGTCAGCCCCAGCATTTT
16,few,TRBJ2-3,TRBD2,TRBV5-6,CASSLGLAGEGDTQYF,TGTGCCAGCAGCCTCGGACTAGCGGGAGAGGGAGATACGCAGTATTTT
15,once,TRBJ2-3,TRBD1,TRBV6-5,CASSYPGQGRDTQYF,TGTGCCAGCAGTTACCCGGGACAGGGCCGTGATACGCAGTATTTT
13,-,TRBJ2-1,-,TRBV5-6,CASSLRSYGEQFF,TGTGCCAGCAGCTTGCGGTCTTATGGTGAGCAGTTCTTC
13,-,TRBJ1-1,-,TRBV7-3,CASSLKGRTEAFF,TGTGCCAGCAGCTTAAAGGGGAGGACTGAAGCTTTCTTT
15,-,TRBJ2-5,TRBD2,TRBV7-2,CASRTSGRAGETQYF,TGTGCCAGCAGGACTAGCGGGAGGGCCGGAGAGACCCAGTACTTC
11,-,TRBJ1-1,-,TRBV25-1,CASSVGTEAFF,TGTGCCAGCAGTGTCGGGACTGAAGCTTTCTTT
15,-,TRBJ2-3,TRBD2,TRBV6-4,CASIRTSGSTDTQYF,TGTGCCAGCATCCGGACTAGCGGTAGCACAGATACGCAGTATTTT
16,-,TRBJ2-1,TRBD1,TRBV19,CASSPKQGNGLNEQFF,TGTGCCAGTAGCCCGAAACAGGGGAATGGGCTCAATGAGCAGTTCTTC
11,-,TRBJ2-7,TRBD1,TRBV7-3,CASSPTGGENF,TGTGCCAGCAGCCCCACAGGGGGCGAGAACTTC
14,-,TRBJ2-3,-,TRBV28,CASSSGISTDTQYF,TGTGCCAGCAGCTCGGGTATTAGCACAGATACGCAGTATTTT
11,-,TRBJ2-3,-,TRBV2,CASTVTDTQYF,TGTGCCAGCACGGTCACAGATACGCAGTATTTT
14,-,TRBJ1-1,-,TRBV7-3,CASSLTIGALEAFF,TGTGCCAGCAGCTTAACAATTGGGGCCCTTGAAGCTTTCTTT
12,-,TRBJ2-1,-,TRBV9,CASSVERSEQFF,TGTGCCAGCAGCGTAGAGAGAAGTGAGCAGTTCTTC
15,-,TRBJ2-5,-,TRBV11-2,CASSPVDSGVATQYF,TGTGCCAGCAGCCCAGTGGACAGTGGGGTAGCGACCCAGTACTTC
14,-,TRBJ1-4,-,TRBV5-1,CASSRGPTVEKLFF,TGCGCCAGCAGCCGCGGGCCCACCGTGGAAAAACTGTTTTTT
13,-,TRBJ2-7,-,TRBV28,CASSVARGVEQYF,TGTGCCAGCAGTGTTGCCAGGGGGGTCGAGCAGTACTTC
18,-,TRBJ2-6,-,TRBV11-1,CASSPLRFGGSGANVLTF,TGTGCCAGCAGCCCCCTCAGATTCGGGGGCTCTGGGGCCAACGTCCTGACTTTC
12,once,TRBJ2-7,-,TRBV29-1,CSVRTGFYEQYF,TGCAGCGTACGGACGGGATTCTACGAGCAGTACTTC
16,once,TRBJ1-2,TRBD1,TRBV29-1,CSVLGQGAGKNYGYTF,TGCAGCGTGCTAGGACAGGGGGCCGGGAAAAACTATGGCTACACCTTC
13,-,TRBJ2-7,-,TRBV6-6,CATREGERHEQYF,TGTGCCACCCGAGAGGGGGAACGACACGAGCAGTACTTC
14,-,TRBJ2-7,TRBD1,TRBV28,CASSLSQGAYEQYF,TGTGCCAGCAGTTTGTCACAGGGGGCCTACGAGCAGTACTTC
15,-,TRBJ2-6,-,TRBV28,CASSSRVSGANVLTF,TGTGCCAGCAGTTCCAGGGTCTCTGGGGCCAACGTCCTGACTTTC
14,-,TRBJ2-7,-,TRBV19,CASSIGLAQDEQYF,TGTGCCAGTAGTATAGGCCTAGCGCAGGACGAGCAGTACTTC
14,-,TRBJ1-4,-,TRBV6-5,CASSPGQIPEKLFF,TGTGCCAGCAGTCCCGGACAGATTCCTGAAAAACTGTTTTTT
13,-,TRBJ2-1,-,TRBV5-1,CASSSRSDNEQFF,TGCGCCAGCAGCAGTAGGAGCGACAATGAGCAGTTCTTC
14,-,TRBJ1-5,TRBD1,TRBV7-9,CASSFSGGMQPQHF,TGTGCCAGCAGCTTTTCAGGGGGAATGCAGCCCCAGCATTTT
13,-,TRBJ2-7,TRBD1,TRBV28,CASSPDRSYEQYF,TGTGCCAGCAGTCCGGACAGGTCCTACGAGCAGTACTTC
14,-,TRBJ1-2,-,TRBV18,CASSPGAHLNGYTF,TGTGCCAGCTCACCGGGGGCGCATCTCAATGGCTACACCTTC
14,-,TRBJ2-5,-,TRBV6-6,CASSYSQGRETQYF,TGTGCCAGCAGTTACTCTCAGGGGAGAGAGACCCAGTACTTC
17,-,TRBJ2-7,-,TRBV7-2,CASSQYSTGTVPDEQYF,TGTGCCAGCAGCCAATACTCGACAGGAACCGTCCCCGACGAGCAGTACTTC
14,-,TRBJ1-5,-,TRBV5-4,CASSLAGDNQPQHF,TGTGCCAGCAGCTTGGCAGGGGACAATCAGCCCCAGCATTTT
16,-,TRBJ2-2,TRBD2,TRBV19,CASLRGRAVGTGELFF,TGTGCCAGTCTTCGGGGGAGGGCCGTCGGCACCGGGGAGCTGTTTTTT
16,-,TRBJ2-7,TRBD2,TRBV4-3,CASSQDQGLAGREQYF,TGCGCCAGCAGCCAAGATCAGGGACTAGCGGGAAGGGAGCAGTACTTC
16,-,TRBJ2-2,-,TRBV30,CAWRGLRAADTGELFF,TGTGCCTGGAGGGGACTCCGGGCCGCAGACACCGGGGAGCTGTTTTTT
11,-,TRBJ2-3,-,TRBV5-6,CASSLTDTQYF,TGTGCCAGCAGTCTTACAGATACGCAGTATTTT
15,once,TRBJ1-2,-,TRBV19,CASSIDYRDNYGYTF,TGTGCCAGTAGTATAGATTACAGGGATAATTATGGCTACACCTTC
16,-,TRBJ2-1,-,TRBV28,CASSLAGRGSYNEQFF,TGTGCCAGCAGTTTAGCTGGGCGGGGTTCCTACAATGAGCAGTTCTTC
16,-,TRBJ2-3,TRBD1,TRBV5-4,CASSLGGTGRWDTQYF,TGTGCCAGCAGCCTCGGAGGGACAGGGAGATGGGATACGCAGTATTTT
14,-,TRBJ1-2,TRBD1,TRBV29-1,CSVGRDRANYGYTF,TGCAGCGTTGGCAGGGACAGAGCTAACTATGGCTACACCTTC
11,-,TRBJ1-2,TRBD1,TRBV18,CASSPGQGTTF,TGTGCCAGCTCACCGGGACAGGGGACCACCTTC
15,-,TRBJ2-1,TRBD2,TRBV5-5,CASSVAGGPGNEQFF,TGTGCCAGCAGCGTAGCGGGAGGGCCTGGTAATGAGCAGTTCTTC
15,-,TRBJ2-1,TRBD2,TRBV6-5,CASRASGVSYNEQFF,TGTGCCAGCAGGGCGAGCGGGGTCTCCTACAATGAGCAGTTCTTC
16,-,TRBJ2-2,TRBD1,TRBV5-4,CASSSEGAHFTGELFF,TGTGCCAGCAGCTCCGAGGGGGCGCATTTTACCGGGGAGCTGTTTTTT